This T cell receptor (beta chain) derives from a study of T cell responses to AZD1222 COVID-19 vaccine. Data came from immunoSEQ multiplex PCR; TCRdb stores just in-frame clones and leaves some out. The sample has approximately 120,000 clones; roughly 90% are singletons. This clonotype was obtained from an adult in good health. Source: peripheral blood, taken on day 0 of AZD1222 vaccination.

DNA for the CDR3: TGTGCCAGCAGGGATGGACAGGGAAACGAGCAGTACTTC. This codes for CASRDGQGNEQYF. V usage is TRBV6-5 and J usage is TRBJ2-7; 8 nucleotides agree with TRBD1. This CDR3 has 13 amino acids. After removal of 6 bases from V and 5 bases from J, the junction contained 6 bases not matched to a gene. CDR1 is MNHEY and CDR2 is SVGAGI in the germline V gene.